The clone carrying this TCR beta chain was picked up a small number of times. The CDR3 consists of 15 residues. Germline V gene data show CDR1 as SGDLS and CDR2 as YYNGEE. Trimming cost V 0 bases and J 6 bases, with 14 bases left between them. The data were obtained in a study of blood T cells in healthy people across ages. Combining a sample-barcoded 5' primer with a J-beta primer mix, a second PCR ran for about 6 to 11 cycles. A single record per CDR3 protein comes from TCRdb applying MiXCR to the 5' RACE reads. The repertoire holds approximately 900,000 distinct CDR3 sequences, with roughly 50% as singletons.

The specimen was blood. The clonotype comes from a man in his thirties or forties in good health. The chain combines TRBV9 with TRBJ2-3; a possible D gene is TRBD1 (6 bases). CDR3: CASSVDPVRGDTQYF. CDR3 nucleotide sequence: TGTGCCAGCAGCGTAGATCCGGTGAGGGGGGATACGCAGTATTTT.